This TCR beta chain was recorded in a study of tumor-infiltrating lymphocytes in primary liver carcinoma. Study as a whole: Samples returned roughly 3.5 to 8 million productive TCRbeta reads each. Read depth did not differ significantly between tissue types.

The tissue used was unsorted bulk material of about 17-33 mg. RNA and DNA were co-extracted from it with the AllPrep DNA/RNA mini kit. Surgical resection was the treatment these patients received for primary liver carcinoma. None of the patients had received treatment, and all had chronic HBV infection. Collection of samples drew on five separate regions of each tumor. This clonotype has a single count. TCR beta cDNA was prepared out of about 530 ng total RNA by means of a constant-region primer. It was through three nested multiplex PCR rounds of slightly modified ARM-PCR that TCR beta libraries arose. It was with TRBV1-TRBV30 forward primers and a C-beta reverse primer that the first two PCR rounds were run, at about 9 cycles each. TCRdb recomputed calls from the multiplex PCR reads with MiXCR, one row per CDR3 protein. The repertoire includes some 180,000 distinct CDR3 sequences, around 81% of them detected once, and roughly 20% sits in the top ten.

The CDR3 contains 16 residues. The germline V gene has CDR1 PRHDT and CDR2 FYEKMQ (reference sequence). Trimming stripped 4 bases from V and 8 bases from J, with 18 bases between. The sequenced material came from tumor tissue from primary liver carcinoma. The receptor was isolated from a middle-aged man with primary liver carcinoma and hepatitis B virus infection. This chain uses TRBV13 with TRBJ1-6, with D unresolved. The CDR3 region is CASSSPGLRGDSPLHF. The CDR3 nucleotides are TGTGCCAGCAGCTCACCCGGGCTCAGAGGCGATTCACCCCTCCACTTT. Complete variable domain (other parts from reference TRBV13 and TRBJ1-6): AAGVIQSPRHLIKEKRETATLKCYPIPRHDTVYWYQQGPGQDPQFLISFYEKMQSDKGSIPDRFSAQQFSDYHSELNMSSLELGDSALYFCASSSPGLRGDSPLHFGNGTRLTVT.